This T cell receptor (beta chain) was recorded in a study of cytotoxic CD8 clonotypes in ibrutinib-treated CLL. Study observations and caveats: The times at which samples were taken varied between sustained-remission and progressing patients. Against age-matched healthy donors, baseline clonality ran higher and tracked circulating CD8+ T-cell counts.

Turning to this clone: Antigen unknown.

The CDR3 spans 14 residues. Germline lookup yields CDR1 KGHSH and CDR2 LQKENI. Trimming pared 3 bases from V and 4 bases from J, leaving 9 bases between. The method was immunoSEQ multiplex PCR; TCRdb's version includes in-frame clones alone and lacks a portion of them. Of some 15,000 clones in the sample, 55% to 80% were seen once. The source material was PBMCs, sampled before ibrutinib treatment. V usage is TRBV18 and J usage is TRBJ2-2, with D possibly called TRBD1 or TRBD2 (5 bases each). This clonotype was obtained from a human donor with chronic lymphocytic leukemia. The CDR3, as DNA: TGTGCCAGCTCACCCGGGACCGTCACCGGGGAGCTGTTTTTT. This encodes CASSPGTVTGELFF.